This TCR beta chain was recorded in a study of post-analysis software for immune sequencing data. Turning to the study itself: The patients showed relapsing-remitting, secondary progressive and progressive-relapsing multiple sclerosis courses. Overall study findings and caveats: Significantly decreased normalized Chao1 diversity was recorded for multiple sclerosis patients relative to controls. Compared with controls, patients had more of about 5 TRBV segments, including TRBV5-6, TRBV5-1 and TRBV20-1. When the samples were clustered directly with F measure, those that had been prepared in the same batch showed strong co-clustering.

As regards this clonotype: Antigen unknown.

The TCR beta cDNA libraries contained unique molecular identifiers. cDNA molecules numbering 400,000 to 550,000 came from roughly 1 to 10 million T cells. In TCRdb, the PCR reads were re-called with MiXCR into one record per CDR3 protein. The sample has approximately 770,000 distinct CDR3 sequences; 35% to 55% are singletons. Germline V gene data show CDR1 as SNHLY and CDR2 as FYNNEI. The CDR3 is 12 amino acids. Material for sequencing was blood. The receptor's source is a girl aged 10 to 17 with multiple sclerosis. This chain connects TRBV2 to TRBJ2-7, with D unresolved. Judging by the DNA end, TRBJ2-5 fits better; the J call may be wrong. The CDR3 reads CASRMNPETQYF. CDR3 in DNA: TGTGCCAGCAGAATGAACCCAGAGACCCAGTACTTC.